The 22 T cell receptor beta chains below come from one sample, sequenced in a study of chemoradiotherapy in HPV16-positive cancers. Using immunoSEQ multiplex PCR, the repertoire was profiled, and TCRdb retains in-frame clones only, with some absent. Here the sample spans around 9,200 clones, more than 75% being singletons. The sample here was taken from a patient who underwent chemoradiotherapy. The receptors here all came from a human donor with HPV-associated anogenital cancer.

In its sample, this clone was seen a few times. The chain carries TRBV5-4 and TRBJ1-2, with D tentatively TRBD1 (5 bases). CDR3 length equals 13 residues. The germline V gene encodes CDR1 SGHNT and CDR2 YYREEE (reference sequence). V was cut by 7 bases and J by 6 bases, with 16 bases left in between. The CDR3 nucleotides read TGTGCCAGCGCTGGGCAGGGAGCGGATGGCTACACCTTC. It encodes CASAGQGADGYTF.

V gene TRBV27 combines with J gene TRBJ2-7, with 7 bases that match TRBD2. The CDR3 spans 13 residues. Germline CDR1 reads MNHEY; CDR2 reads SMNVEV (reference sequence). Unmatched junction bases numbered 1, after V lost 5 bases and J lost 0 bases. The CDR3 reads CASSPGGSYEQYF. The CDR3 DNA reads TGTGCCAGCAGTCCGGGAGGCTCCTACGAGCAGTACTTC.

The chain joins TRBV28 to TRBJ2-7; D unclear. This CDR3 has 11 residues. The germline CDR1 and CDR2 sequences are MDHEN and SYDVKM. The ends were cut back, 6 bases at V and 3 bases at J, with 6 bases in the middle. The CDR3 here is CASSQFYEQYF. CDR3 nucleotides: TGTGCCAGCAGCCAATTCTACGAGCAGTACTTC.

The chain uses TRBV4-3 and TRBJ1-2, with 9 bases that match TRBD1. Unmatched junction bases numbered 8, after V lost 2 bases and J lost 7 bases. The CDR3 runs to 15 residues. Germline values: CDR1 LGHNA, CDR2 YSLEER. The CDR3, as DNA: TGCGCCAGCAGCCAATCGGGACAGGGTTTTTCTGGCTACACCTTC. Amino acids: CASSQSGQGFSGYTF.

The chain couples TRBV7-9 to TRBJ2-5; 10 nucleotides line up with TRBD2. With 4 bases clipped from V and 3 bases from J, the junction kept 5 bases outside the gene matches. The CDR3 has 15 residues. The germline gives CDR1 SEHNR, CDR2 FQNEAQ (reference sequence). CDR3 protein: CASSSRTSGKETQYF. Written as DNA, the CDR3 is TGTGCCAGCAGCTCCCGGACTAGCGGTAAAGAGACCCAGTACTTC.

The chain carries TRBV7-2 and TRBJ2-7; TRBD1 agrees at 8 bases. The germline V gene encodes CDR1 SGHTA and CDR2 FQGNSA. Trimming removed 1 base from V and 6 bases from J; junction bases left unmatched: 14. The CDR3 is made up of 17 amino acids. CDR3 protein: CASSLGNGDRLSAEQYF. CDR3 nucleotide sequence: TGTGCCAGCAGCTTAGGTAACGGGGACAGGCTATCAGCCGAGCAGTACTTC.

The genes are TRBV6-6 and TRBJ2-7, with 9 positions matching TRBD1. Germline-derived CDR1 and CDR2 are MNHNY and SVGAGI (reference sequence). The CDR3 totals 15 residues. Trimming took 6 bases from V and 5 from J; bases not matched to a gene: 11. Here the CDR3 DNA reads TGTGCCAGCAGGGGACAGGGTCCCCCGGGGGACGAGCAGTACTTC. The encoded protein is CASRGQGPPGDEQYF.

This clone was detected only once. The chain has TRBV9 and TRBJ2-7; 8 nucleotides match TRBD2. The CDR3 totals 15 residues. V gave up 1 base and J gave up 5 bases; unmatched junction bases: 8. Germline loops: CDR1 SGDLS, CDR2 YYNGEE. DNA of the CDR3: TGTGCCAGCAGCGTATTGGGAGCGGGGGCTGACGAGCAGTACTTC. It yields the protein CASSVLGAGADEQYF.

CDR3 amino acids: CASSRDRGPYNEQFF. The CDR3 region has the DNA TGTGCCAGCAGCCGGGACAGGGGACCCTACAATGAGCAGTTCTTC. This sequence joins TRBV11-3 and TRBJ2-1; 10 bases align to TRBD1. Germline V gene data show CDR1 as SGHNT and CDR2 as YENEEA. The CDR3 length is 15 residues. V lost 5 bases to trimming and J lost 2 bases; unmatched junction nucleotides: 3.

This clone was seen only a few times. V and J are TRBV11-2 and TRBJ1-3; D call uncertain. The CDR3 is made up of 11 amino acids. The ends were cut back, 5 bases at V and 4 bases at J, with 3 bases in the middle. Per germline, CDR1 SGHAT and CDR2 FQNNGV. DNA for the CDR3: TGTGCCAGCAGCCGAGGAAACACCATATATTTT. It is translated as CASSRGNTIYF. Supplemented by reference TRBV11-2 and TRBJ1-3, the full variable domain reads EAGVAQSPRYKIIEKRQSVAFWCNPISGHATLYWYQQILGQGPKLLIQFQNNGVVDDSQLPKDRFSAERLKGVDSTLKIQPAKLEDSAVYLCASSRGNTIYFGEGSWLTVV.

V and J are TRBV10-3 and TRBJ2-4; 9 bases align to TRBD1. Germline loops: CDR1 ENHRY, CDR2 SYGVKD. This CDR3 comprises 17 residues. J was trimmed by 0 bases and V by 4 bases; bases with no gene match: 7. The CDR3 here is CAISGRQGGVAKNIQYF. The CDR3 DNA sequence: TGTGCCATCAGTGGGCGACAGGGGGGTGTAGCCAAAAACATTCAGTACTTC.

The rearrangement links TRBV13 to TRBJ1-4; weak D call: TRBD1 (5 bases). The germline gives CDR1 PRHDT, CDR2 FYEKMQ (reference sequence). Trimming shortened V by 5 bases and J by 0 bases, and 19 bases separated the two germline ends. CDR3 length equals 18 residues. This CDR3 reads CASSPRGDVTTTNEKLFF. DNA for the CDR3: TGTGCCAGCAGCCCCAGAGGGGACGTAACAACAACTAATGAAAAACTGTTTTTT.

The J gene is TRBJ1-1, the V gene TRBV27, with unresolved D. CDR1 and CDR2 (germline): MNHEY, SMNVEV (reference sequence). The V end was cut by 5 bases, the J end by 12 bases, with 13 bases between. The CDR3 length is 11 residues. CDR3 DNA sequence: TGTGCCAGCAGTCTCCTCGGACGGTCTTTCTTT. Amino acids: CASSLLGRSFF.

The rearrangement joins TRBV6-1 to TRBJ1-4; perhaps TRBD1 as D (5 bases). The V gene's germline CDR1 is MNHNS and CDR2 SASEGT. The V end was cut by 3 bases, the J end by 8 bases, with 13 bases between. The CDR3 totals 14 residues. As DNA, the CDR3 is TGTGCCAGCAGTGACGGGCAGGGAAGCGAAAAACTGTTTTTT. Translation gives CASSDGQGSEKLFF.

This clone was detected once. An end of the junction differs from the germline gene, which may be a read error. The identical CDR3 is also encoded by other nucleotide sequences in the sample. V usage is TRBV18 and J usage is TRBJ2-6; unclear D gene. Germline V gene data show CDR1 as KGHSH and CDR2 as LQKENI. This CDR3 is 16 amino acids long. The DNA of the CDR3 is TGTGCCAGCTCATTACTTCAGAGCTCTGGAGCCAACGTCCTGACTTTC. This gives the protein CASSLLQSSGANVLTF. The full variable domain, completed using reference TRBV18 and TRBJ2-6, is NAGVMQNPRHLVRRRGQEARLRCSPMKGHSHVYWYRQLPEEGLKFMVYLQKENIIDESGMPKERFSAEFPKEGPSILRIQQVVRGDSAAYFCASSLLQSSGANVLTFGAGSRLTVL.

This clone was found a few times. This chain uses TRBV13 with TRBJ2-7, with D perhaps matching TRBD1 or TRBD2 (7 bases each). CDR3 length: 14 residues. Germline assignment: CDR1 PRHDT and CDR2 FYEKMQ (reference sequence). V lost 2 bases and J lost 7, with 15 bases in between. CDR3 protein: CASSLSGTDTEQYF. The CDR3 DNA reads TGTGCCAGCAGCTTAAGCGGGACAGACACGGAGCAGTACTTC.

The chain links TRBV7-6 to TRBJ2-7, with D perhaps matching TRBD1 (6 bases). CDR3 length equals 15 residues. Germline values: CDR1 SGHVS, CDR2 FNYEAQ. Trimming took off 4 bases at V and 2 bases at J, with 15 bases between the two ends. The CDR3 reads CASSSSSTGPYEQYF. The CDR3 DNA sequence: TGTGCCAGCAGCTCCAGTTCAACAGGGCCCTACGAGCAGTACTTC.

The chain has TRBV28 and TRBJ2-3; 11 nucleotides agree with TRBD2. V gave up 8 bases and J gave up 2 bases; unmatched junction bases: 12. Germline lookup yields CDR1 MDHEN and CDR2 SYDVKM. This CDR3 is 17 amino acids long. Here the CDR3 DNA reads TGTGCCAGCTCTACACCATTGGGACTAGCGGACACAGATACGCAGTATTTT. Translation gives CASSTPLGLADTDTQYF.

This chain links TRBV29-1 with TRBJ2-7; the match to TRBD1 covers 7 bases. CDR3 length equals 13 residues. Germline loops: CDR1 SQVTM, CDR2 ANQGSEA. J lost 4 bases, V lost 6 bases, and 9 bases had no gene match. Written as DNA, the CDR3 is TGCAGCGTGGTCTCCGGGACAGAATACGAGCAGTACTTC. It yields the protein CSVVSGTEYEQYF.

The chain is built from TRBV7-3 and TRBJ2-5; 10 positions agree with TRBD1. There are 17 residues in the CDR3. V gave up 1 base and J gave up 5 bases; unmatched junction bases: 10. The germline gives CDR1 SGHTA, CDR2 FQGTGA. The CDR3 DNA reads TGTGCCAGCAGCTTAAATGGCGGGACAGGGGCTTTTGAGACCCAGTACTTC. Translated, it gives CASSLNGGTGAFETQYF. The variable domain in full, with the rest retrieved from reference TRBV7-3 and TRBJ2-5, is GAGVSQTPSNKVTEKGKYVELRCDPISGHTALYWYRQSLGQGPEFLIYFQGTGAADDSGLPNDRFFAVRPEGSVSTLKIQRTERGDSAVYLCASSLNGGTGAFETQYFGPGTRLLVL.

The chain joins TRBV6-4 to TRBJ2-1, with 12 bases that match TRBD2. The germline gives CDR1 MRHNA, CDR2 SNTAGT. V lost 3 bases and J lost 3; bases outside the gene matches: 0. This CDR3 contains 15 residues. The CDR3 DNA follows: TGTGCCAGCAGTGAACTAGCGGGGGGCTACAATGAGCAGTTCTTC. Its translation is CASSELAGGYNEQFF.

This clone has only one observation. The chain recombines TRBV7-3 with TRBJ2-2; 10 bases fit TRBD2. V lost 3 bases and J lost 5; bases outside the gene matches: 3. Looked up from germline, CDR1 is SGHTA and CDR2 is FQGTGA. The CDR3 extends over 15 amino acids. The CDR3 protein is CASSFERGGTGELFF. CDR3 DNA: TGTGCCAGCAGCTTTGAGCGGGGGGGAACCGGGGAGCTGTTTTTT.